A selection of T cell receptor beta chains follows, all from one sample in a study of cytomegalovirus exposure and HLA in healthy donors. The table came from immunoSEQ multiplex PCR; TCRdb's copy has only in-frame clones and leaves some out. The sample includes around 170,000 clones, 88% of them seen just once. The sequenced sample consisted of PBMCs. These receptor sequences come from a man younger than 35 in good health and CMV-seronegative. The conserved cysteine and the conserved F or W are not part of the CDR3 here.

TRBV28,13,ASSPGGVPLTEAF
TRBV5-4,13,ASSLTSARSYEQY
TRBV27,13,ASSLSLAGRETQY
TRBV28,13,ASRRLLGGAETQY
TRBV7-8,11,ASSGTSGYEQY
TRBV29-1,14,SVDRRGSHMNTEAF
TRBV5-6,12,ASSPQGAWGEQY
TRBV7-9,13,ASSPGTGGNQPQH
TRBV28,9,ASSPSYGYT
TRBV27,16,ASSPEGTSGGTPWTQY
TRBV18,12,ASSLDRGENEQF
TRBV7-9,12,ASSLGGLAGEQY